Listed below are T cell receptor beta chains from one sample, sequenced in a study of tumor-infiltrating lymphocytes in localized non-small cell lung cancer. Profiled with immunoSEQ multiplex PCR; TCRdb holds only in-frame clones, not every one. The table records under 15,000 clones, approximately 85% of them present only once. Sequencing used uninvolved lung tissue not adjacent to the tumor. The receptor set was obtained from a human donor with non-small cell lung cancer. Each CDR3 is given with its conserved first and last residue. A D gene is named only where the DNA matches it firmly. The size field is filled for only some rows; it gives once, few, many or a size class.

d_call	clone_size	v_call	j_call	cdr3_nt	cdr3_aa
-	-	TRBV2	TRBJ1-5	TGTGCCAGCAGTGAGACGAGGGGTCAGCCCCAGCATTTT	CASSETRGQPQHF
TRBD2	-	TRBV5-1	TRBJ2-3	TGCGCCAGCAGCGGGACTAGCGGAGGGACAGATACGCAGTATTTT	CASSGTSGGTDTQYF
-	-	TRBV19	TRBJ2-3	TGTGCCAGTAGTACGGGGGCTAGCACAGATACGCAGTATTTT	CASSTGASTDTQYF
TRBD1	-	TRBV18	TRBJ1-3	TGTGCCAGCTCATCAGGACAGGGGGCAAGTGTTGGAAACACCATATATTTT	CASSSGQGASVGNTIYF
-	-	TRBV7-2	TRBJ2-7	TGTGCCAGCAGCTTTAGGGACACCTCCTACGAGCAGTACTTC	CASSFRDTSYEQYF
TRBD2	-	TRBV4-1	TRBJ2-6	TGCGCCAGCAGCCAAGACTGGGGGGAGGGAATCAGTGGGGCCAACGTCCTGACTTTC	CASSQDWGEGISGANVLTF
TRBD1	-	TRBV6-6	TRBJ2-5	TGTGCCAGCAGTCCGGGACAGGGGCGGGAGACCCAGTACTTC	CASSPGQGRETQYF
-	once	TRBV10-3	TRBJ2-7	TGTGCCATCAGTGAGGCCAGACTACTATCCTACGAGCAGTACTTC	CAISEARLLSYEQYF
TRBD2	few	TRBV11-2	TRBJ2-3	TGTGCCAGCACCCAAGCGGGCGGGAGGGCCGGAACAGATACGCAGTATTTT	CASTQAGGRAGTDTQYF
TRBD1	-	TRBV5-6	TRBJ2-1	TGTGCCAGCAGCTTGGCCGTCAGGGGGCATTACAATGAGCAGTTCTTC	CASSLAVRGHYNEQFF
-	-	TRBV6-1	TRBJ2-3	TGTGCCAGCAGTGTGTGGGGTTTTGATACGCAGTATTTT	CASSVWGFDTQYF
TRBD1	-	TRBV6-1	TRBJ1-4	TGTGCCAGCAGTGAAGGGACAGGGGTTGAAAAACTGTTTTTT	CASSEGTGVEKLFF
TRBD2	-	TRBV12-5	TRBJ2-5	TGTGCTAGTGGTTTGGGACTAGCGGGGCAAGAGACCCAGTACTTC	CASGLGLAGQETQYF
-	-	TRBV6-1	TRBJ2-7	TGTGCCAGCAGTGATCCCGGGACACCCTACGAGCAGTACTTC	CASSDPGTPYEQYF
TRBD2	-	TRBV6-5	TRBJ2-7	TGTGCCACCGGGACTAGCAGCTACGAGCAGTACTTC	CATGTSSYEQYF
-	-	TRBV7-9	TRBJ1-1	TGTGCCAGCAGCTTAGGATATCAGGGGACACCGAACACTGAAGCTTTCTTT	CASSLGYQGTPNTEAFF
TRBD1	-	TRBV2	TRBJ2-7	TGTGCCAGCACTATAGGCTTATGGGACAGGGTCTCCTACGAGCAGTACTTC	CASTIGLWDRVSYEQYF
-	-	TRBV19	TRBJ2-1	TGTGCCACCAAGGCGGCAGTCACAGACAATGAGCAGTTCTTC	CATKAAVTDNEQFF
-	-	TRBV21-1	TRBJ1-1	TGTGCCAGCAGCCCAGAGGGGACAGGGTACACTGAAGCTTTCTTT	CASSPEGTGYTEAFF
-	-	TRBV14	TRBJ2-5	TGTGCCAGCAGCCAAGATCGGAGCCAGACCCAGTACTTC	CASSQDRSQTQYF
-	-	TRBV6-5	TRBJ2-3	TGTGCCAGCAGTCTTAACCTGGGCACAGATACGCAGTATTTT	CASSLNLGTDTQYF
-	-	TRBV6-1	TRBJ1-2	TGTGCCAGCACCCGGGATGGAATGAGGGGCTACACCTTC	CASTRDGMRGYTF
TRBD2	-	TRBV14	TRBJ2-2	TGTGCCAGCAGCCAAGAACGGCTAGCGGGAGTTCGGCCCGGGGAGCTGTTTTTT	CASSQERLAGVRPGELFF
TRBD1	-	TRBV10-3	TRBJ1-1	TGTGCCACCCGGACAGGGGGTGTCGTCACTGAAGCTTTCTTT	CATRTGGVVTEAFF
TRBD1	-	TRBV7-9	TRBJ1-2	TGTGCCAGCAGCTTAGCGCAAACAGGGGGCGCAGGAGGCTACACCTTC	CASSLAQTGGAGGYTF
-	-	TRBV27	TRBJ1-1	TGTGCCAGCAGTTACCTTCATCCAGGCACAACTGAAGCTTTCTTT	CASSYLHPGTTEAFF
TRBD1	once	TRBV5-6	TRBJ1-1	TGTGCCAGCAGCTGGACAGGGGACACTGAAGCTTTCTTT	CASSWTGDTEAFF
-	-	TRBV6-1	TRBJ2-1	TGTGCCAGCCGTGCAGGGGCCGGTGAGCAGTTCTTC	CASRAGAGEQFF
TRBD1	-	TRBV5-1	TRBJ2-2	TGCGCCAGCAGCTTTTCCAGGGGGCCCGGGGAGCTGTTTTTT	CASSFSRGPGELFF
TRBD2	-	TRBV6-1	TRBJ2-3	TGTGCCATCAAGCGGGAGAGGGGCACAGATACGCAGTATTTT	CAIKRERGTDTQYF
-	-	TRBV25-1	TRBJ1-2	TGTGCCAGCACCCCGGGGTGGGGCTATGGCTACACCTTC	CASTPGWGYGYTF
-	-	TRBV25-1	TRBJ2-6	TGTGCCAGCAGTCGTTTTTACGGAGACCCTGGGGCCAACGTCCTGACTTTC	CASSRFYGDPGANVLTF
TRBD2	-	TRBV7-9	TRBJ2-2	TGTGCCGGCAGCCCTAGCGGGAGTAACACCGGGGAGCTGTTTTTT	CAGSPSGSNTGELFF
TRBD2	once	TRBV30	TRBJ2-3	TGTGCCTGGGCAGCGGGGGCCCGGGATACGCAGTATTTT	CAWAAGARDTQYF
-	-	TRBV10-3	TRBJ2-2	TGTGCCATCAGTGAGCCCAAGACCGGGGCCGGGGAGCTGTTTTTT	CAISEPKTGAGELFF
-	-	TRBV7-2	TRBJ1-2	TGTGCCAGCAGCTTAGGGGCCAGGGACCCCTTTATCTATGGCTACACCTTC	CASSLGARDPFIYGYTF
TRBD1	-	TRBV30	TRBJ2-5	TGTGCCTCTGACAGGGGGAGAGGAGAGACCCAGTACTTC	CASDRGRGETQYF
TRBD1	-	TRBV29-1	TRBJ2-1	TGCAGCGTTCGACAGGGGGGGAATGAGCAGTTCTTC	CSVRQGGNEQFF
TRBD1	-	TRBV6-1	TRBJ1-2	TGTGCCAGCAGTGCAAACCCCGGGACAGACTATGGCTACACCTTC	CASSANPGTDYGYTF
-	-	TRBV6-6	TRBJ2-2	TGTGCCAGCAGTTACTACGGGGAGCTGTTTTTT	CASSYYGELFF
TRBD2	-	TRBV18	TRBJ2-3	TGTGCCAGCTCACCTCGACTAGCGGGAGAAGATACGCAGTATTTT	CASSPRLAGEDTQYF
-	once	TRBV10-3	TRBJ1-2	TGTGCCATCAGTGGATCACAGGTTCAGCCCTCACCAGACTTC	CAISGSQVQPSPDF
TRBD2	-	TRBV4-1	TRBJ2-7	TGCGCCAGCAGCCCCGGGACTAGCGGTGCTAGGGGGGGCGAGCAGTACTTC	CASSPGTSGARGGEQYF
TRBD2	-	TRBV2	TRBJ2-5	TGTGCCAGCAGTGAGGGGGGGAGGCAAGAGACCCAGTACTTC	CASSEGGRQETQYF
TRBD1	-	TRBV2	TRBJ2-4	TGTGCCAGCAGGGACGGACAGGGGGTAACCATTCAGTACTTC	CASRDGQGVTIQYF
-	once	TRBV7-2	TRBJ2-2	TGTGCCAGCAGCTTAGTTGGTCGAGCGCCCGGGGAGCTGTTTTTT	CASSLVGRAPGELFF
-	-	TRBV18	TRBJ2-7	TGTGCCAGCTCACCAGGGGGGGCCGTATACGAGCAGTACTTC	CASSPGGAVYEQYF
TRBD1	-	TRBV29-1	TRBJ1-1	TGCAGCGTTGGGACAGGGGGGAACACTGAAGCTTTCTTT	CSVGTGGNTEAFF
TRBD1	-	TRBV5-6	TRBJ2-7	TGTGCCAGCAGTCTCACGGGACAGCCCTACGAGCAGTACTTC	CASSLTGQPYEQYF
-	-	TRBV6-5	TRBJ2-7	TGTGCCAGCAGTTACCTCAGGGTAGTGTCCTACGAGCAGTACTTC	CASSYLRVVSYEQYF
-	-	TRBV2	TRBJ1-5	TGTGCCAGCAGTTTAGTGAGACAGCCCCAGCATTTT	CASSLVRQPQHF
-	-	TRBV10-2	TRBJ2-5	TGCGCCACCTCAGACGCCGGGACACAACAAGAGACCCAGTACTTC	CATSDAGTQQETQYF
-	-	TRBV28	TRBJ1-1	TGTGCCAGCAGTTTACCCACTGAAGCTTTCTTT	CASSLPTEAFF
-	once	TRBV28	TRBJ2-2	TGTGCCAGCAGTGTCAACAGGGTTTTCACCGGGGAGCTGTTTTTT	CASSVNRVFTGELFF
TRBD2	-	TRBV30	TRBJ2-2	TGTGCCTGGATGGGGACTAGCGGGGTTCGAAGACTACCGAACACCGGGGAGCTGTTTTTT	CAWMGTSGVRRLPNTGELFF
-	-	TRBV19	TRBJ2-7	TGTGCCAGTAGTATCGGTGTCGACGAGCAGTACTTC	CASSIGVDEQYF
-	-	TRBV5-6	TRBJ2-2	TGTGCCAGCAGCCACGGGGAGGCGAGGAACACCGGGGAGCTGTTTTTT	CASSHGEARNTGELFF
-	-	TRBV5-4	TRBJ2-7	TGTGCCAGCAGCTTGGCTCCAGGGGTTTATGAGCAGTACTTC	CASSLAPGVYEQYF
TRBD1	once	TRBV5-1	TRBJ1-2	TGCGCCAGCAGGGAGACAGGGGGGTTCTATGGCTACACCTTC	CASRETGGFYGYTF
-	-	TRBV25-1	TRBJ1-1	TGTGCCAGCAGTGAATCGGGGGTTGGAGCTTTCTTT	CASSESGVGAFF